This is a list of T cell receptor beta chains from one sample in a study of PD-L1 blockade in urothelial cancer. Clones were read by immunoSEQ multiplex PCR, and TCRdb kept only the in-frame ones, dropping some. Among about 120,000 clones, roughly 91% were seen once, and the ten largest hold roughly 1.8%. This specimen consisted of PBMCs, obtained around atezolizumab (anti-PD-L1) treatment. Every receptor here comes from a man in his sixties with urothelial cancer. The CDR3 runs from the conserved cysteine through the conserved F or W. A D gene is named only where the DNA matches it firmly. Where a row states a size, it is once, few, many or the class of an expanded clone; other rows omit it.

len: 15; j_gene: TRBJ1-2; v_gene: TRBV28; d_gene: TRBD1; abundance: -; CDR3nt: TGTGCCACCAATCCAGGGGGGCGACTGAACTATGGCTACACCTTC; CDR3aa: CATNPGGRLNYGYTF
len: 15; j_gene: TRBJ1-1; v_gene: TRBV6-6; d_gene: -; abundance: -; CDR3nt: TGTGCCAGCATTCAACAGCCCCGGGGGAACACTGAAGCTTTCTTT; CDR3aa: CASIQQPRGNTEAFF
len: 15; j_gene: TRBJ2-3; v_gene: TRBV2; d_gene: TRBD2; abundance: once; CDR3nt: TGTGCCAGCGGGGCAGCGGGGCTTAGCACAGATACGCAGTATTTT; CDR3aa: CASGAAGLSTDTQYF
len: 13; j_gene: TRBJ1-1; v_gene: TRBV29-1; d_gene: -; abundance: -; CDR3nt: TGCAGCGTTGATTCCCCAGGGGAGACTGAAGCTTTCTTT; CDR3aa: CSVDSPGETEAFF
len: 13; j_gene: TRBJ1-5; v_gene: TRBV30; d_gene: -; abundance: -; CDR3nt: TGTGCCTGGAGTGCCGGTGATGATCAGCCCCAGCATTTT; CDR3aa: CAWSAGDDQPQHF
len: 13; j_gene: TRBJ2-2; v_gene: TRBV14; d_gene: -; abundance: once; CDR3nt: TGTGCCAGCAGCCTTCTAGCCCCCGGGGAGCTGTTTTTT; CDR3aa: CASSLLAPGELFF
len: 12; j_gene: TRBJ2-3; v_gene: TRBV5-6; d_gene: -; abundance: -; CDR3nt: TGTGCCAGCCATTGGACTCAAGATACGCAGTATTTT; CDR3aa: CASHWTQDTQYF
len: 15; j_gene: TRBJ1-3; v_gene: TRBV5-1; d_gene: -; abundance: -; CDR3nt: TGCGCCAGCAGCTTGGATCCGGGCTCTGGAAACACCATATATTTT; CDR3aa: CASSLDPGSGNTIYF
len: 17; j_gene: TRBJ2-7; v_gene: TRBV5-1; d_gene: -; abundance: -; CDR3nt: TGCGCCAGCAGCTTGGGTGCCACGGCCACAGGTGCCTACGAGCAGTACTTC; CDR3aa: CASSLGATATGAYEQYF
len: 13; j_gene: TRBJ2-7; v_gene: TRBV18; d_gene: TRBD1; abundance: -; CDR3nt: TGTGCCAGCTCTACCGCAGGGGGTTACGAGCAGTACTTC; CDR3aa: CASSTAGGYEQYF
len: 12; j_gene: TRBJ2-3; v_gene: TRBV14; d_gene: -; abundance: -; CDR3nt: TGTGCCAGCAGCCTAAACACAGATACGCAGTATTTT; CDR3aa: CASSLNTDTQYF
len: 13; j_gene: TRBJ2-5; v_gene: TRBV6-5; d_gene: -; abundance: -; CDR3nt: TGTGCCAGCAGTTACAACGGCCAAGAGACCCAGTACTTC; CDR3aa: CASSYNGQETQYF
len: 14; j_gene: TRBJ2-3; v_gene: TRBV5-1; d_gene: TRBD2; abundance: once; CDR3nt: TGCGCCAGCAGCTTTGGGGGGGGCACAGATACGCAGTATTTT; CDR3aa: CASSFGGGTDTQYF
len: 13; j_gene: TRBJ2-7; v_gene: TRBV4-1; d_gene: -; abundance: -; CDR3nt: TGCGCCAGCAGCCAAGATCTAGATACCCAGCAGTACTTC; CDR3aa: CASSQDLDTQQYF
len: 15; j_gene: TRBJ2-7; v_gene: TRBV6-6; d_gene: TRBD1; abundance: -; CDR3nt: TGTGCCAGCAGTTACTCCGGGACAGTGAACTACGAGCAGTACTTC; CDR3aa: CASSYSGTVNYEQYF
len: 14; j_gene: TRBJ1-2; v_gene: TRBV5-1; d_gene: -; abundance: once; CDR3nt: TGCGCCAGCAGCTTGGGGGAAGGGGGAATTGGCTACACCTTC; CDR3aa: CASSLGEGGIGYTF
len: 16; j_gene: TRBJ1-4; v_gene: TRBV6-6; d_gene: TRBD1; abundance: -; CDR3nt: TGTGCCAGCAGCCCGGGACAGGGAGGACCTAATGAAAAACTGTTTTTT; CDR3aa: CASSPGQGGPNEKLFF
len: 15; j_gene: TRBJ2-1; v_gene: TRBV5-6; d_gene: -; abundance: -; CDR3nt: TGTGCCAGCAGCTTGGTGGCAGAATTCTACAATGAGCAGTTCTTC; CDR3aa: CASSLVAEFYNEQFF
len: 13; j_gene: TRBJ2-2; v_gene: TRBV5-1; d_gene: TRBD2; abundance: -; CDR3nt: TGCGCCAGCACCCGGCGGGAGTTCGGGGAGCTGTTTTTT; CDR3aa: CASTRREFGELFF
len: 16; j_gene: TRBJ1-1; v_gene: TRBV6-5; d_gene: TRBD1; abundance: -; CDR3nt: TGTGCCAGCAGTTATTCCGCAGGGGGCGGAGGCACTGAAGCTTTCTTT; CDR3aa: CASSYSAGGGGTEAFF
len: 15; j_gene: TRBJ2-1; v_gene: TRBV6-5; d_gene: -; abundance: -; CDR3nt: TGTGCCAGCAGTTACGGGCCAGGCCCCTACAATGAGCAGTTCTTC; CDR3aa: CASSYGPGPYNEQFF
len: 12; j_gene: TRBJ2-4; v_gene: TRBV7-2; d_gene: -; abundance: -; CDR3nt: TGTGCCAGCAGCTCTCCCTTTAACATTCAGTACTTC; CDR3aa: CASSSPFNIQYF
len: 14; j_gene: TRBJ1-2; v_gene: TRBV5-1; d_gene: TRBD1; abundance: -; CDR3nt: TGCGCCAGCAGCTTGGGACAGGGTGGCTATGGCTACACCTTC; CDR3aa: CASSLGQGGYGYTF
len: 16; j_gene: TRBJ2-7; v_gene: TRBV7-6; d_gene: TRBD1; abundance: -; CDR3nt: TGTGCCAGCAGCCTTGCATCCGGGACAGGGTCCTACGAGCAGTACTTC; CDR3aa: CASSLASGTGSYEQYF
len: 14; j_gene: TRBJ2-2; v_gene: TRBV30; d_gene: TRBD2; abundance: -; CDR3nt: TGTGCCTTGAAGCGGGGCGGGGCCACCGGGGAGCTGTTTTTT; CDR3aa: CALKRGGATGELFF
len: 13; j_gene: TRBJ2-7; v_gene: TRBV2; d_gene: TRBD2; abundance: -; CDR3nt: TGTGCCAGTGCTCTTACTAGCGACTACGAGCAGTACTTC; CDR3aa: CASALTSDYEQYF
len: 14; j_gene: TRBJ1-4; v_gene: TRBV7-9; d_gene: -; abundance: -; CDR3nt: TGTGCCAGCAGCTTAGGACAGATAAATGAAAAACTGTTTTTT; CDR3aa: CASSLGQINEKLFF
len: 15; j_gene: TRBJ1-1; v_gene: TRBV7-3; d_gene: -; abundance: -; CDR3nt: TGTGCCAGCAGCTTAAATCTTGTGGCGAACACTGAAGCTTTCTTT; CDR3aa: CASSLNLVANTEAFF
len: 14; j_gene: TRBJ2-7; v_gene: TRBV7-8; d_gene: -; abundance: -; CDR3nt: TGTGCCAGCAGCCGTGGACTTTACTCCTACGAGCAGTACTTC; CDR3aa: CASSRGLYSYEQYF
len: 12; j_gene: TRBJ2-5; v_gene: TRBV29-1; d_gene: -; abundance: -; CDR3nt: TGCAGCGACCTGACTATTCTGGAGACCCAGTACTTC; CDR3aa: CSDLTILETQYF
len: 14; j_gene: TRBJ1-1; v_gene: TRBV19; d_gene: -; abundance: many; CDR3nt: TGTGCCAGTAGTCCCCAGGGGAAATCCGCGACGGCTTTCTTT; CDR3aa: CASSPQGKSATAFF
len: 12; j_gene: TRBJ2-1; v_gene: TRBV19; d_gene: -; abundance: once; CDR3nt: TGTGCCAGTAGCCCTCCCCTGGCTGAGCAGTTCTTC; CDR3aa: CASSPPLAEQFF
len: 14; j_gene: TRBJ1-4; v_gene: TRBV6-1; d_gene: -; abundance: -; CDR3nt: TGTGCCAGCAGGCCGGCGCAGGGGTATGAAAAACTGTTTTTT; CDR3aa: CASRPAQGYEKLFF
len: 16; j_gene: TRBJ2-2; v_gene: TRBV18; d_gene: TRBD1; abundance: -; CDR3nt: TGTGCCAGCTCACCAGGCCAGGGGGCGAGCACCGGGGAGCTGTTTTTT; CDR3aa: CASSPGQGASTGELFF
len: 16; j_gene: TRBJ2-3; v_gene: TRBV2; d_gene: TRBD1; abundance: -; CDR3nt: TGTGCCAGCAGGACCGGGACAGGGATGGGGACAGATACGCAGTATTTT; CDR3aa: CASRTGTGMGTDTQYF
len: 16; j_gene: TRBJ1-4; v_gene: TRBV5-1; d_gene: -; abundance: -; CDR3nt: TGCGCCAGCAGCATTGGTTTCGGGACAACGAATGAAAAACTGTTTTTT; CDR3aa: CASSIGFGTTNEKLFF
len: 15; j_gene: TRBJ2-2; v_gene: TRBV5-5; d_gene: -; abundance: -; CDR3nt: TGTGCCAGCGCCTCGCAAGCGTACGACCCCGGGGAGCTGTTTTTT; CDR3aa: CASASQAYDPGELFF
len: 14; j_gene: TRBJ1-1; v_gene: TRBV5-1; d_gene: -; abundance: -; CDR3nt: TGCGCCAGCAGCCCTAGTCCAGGGTTGGCTGAAGCTTTCTTT; CDR3aa: CASSPSPGLAEAFF
len: 14; j_gene: TRBJ1-4; v_gene: TRBV18; d_gene: -; abundance: once; CDR3nt: TGTGCCAGCTCAGCCACAGGGTTCGGCGAAAAACTGTTTTTT; CDR3aa: CASSATGFGEKLFF
len: 21; j_gene: TRBJ2-7; v_gene: TRBV5-1; d_gene: TRBD2; abundance: -; CDR3nt: TGCGCCAGCAGCTTGGGGGTAGGACTAGCGGGGAAGGGCTCAAGCTCCTACGAGCAGTACTTC; CDR3aa: CASSLGVGLAGKGSSSYEQYF